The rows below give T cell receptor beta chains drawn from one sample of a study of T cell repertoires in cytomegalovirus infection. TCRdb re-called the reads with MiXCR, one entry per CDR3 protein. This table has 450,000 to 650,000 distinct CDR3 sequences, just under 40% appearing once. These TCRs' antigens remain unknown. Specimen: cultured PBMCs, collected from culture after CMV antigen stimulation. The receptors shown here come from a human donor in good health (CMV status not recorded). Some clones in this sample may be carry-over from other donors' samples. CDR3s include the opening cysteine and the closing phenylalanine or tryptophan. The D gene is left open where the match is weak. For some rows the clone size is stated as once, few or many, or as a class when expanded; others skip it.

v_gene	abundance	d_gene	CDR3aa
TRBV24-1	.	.	CATSGGIDQPQHF
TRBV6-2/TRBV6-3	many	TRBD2	CASSRRLAGQETQYF
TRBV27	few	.	CASSRGAGSYNEQFF
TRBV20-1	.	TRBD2	CSARVISGSNEQYF
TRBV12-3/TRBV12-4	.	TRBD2	CASSPRSGRGPREQFF
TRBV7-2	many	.	CASSPRAVQETQYF
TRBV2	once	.	CASRPYEQYF
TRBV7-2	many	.	CASSDPTYRAKNIQYF
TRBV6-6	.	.	CASPGAGQSYEQYF
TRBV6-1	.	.	CASSLSDSEAFF
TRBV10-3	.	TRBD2	CAISRLAGGHNEQFF
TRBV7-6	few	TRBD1	CASSSWQGQGGREQYF
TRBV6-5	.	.	CASNQEEGYNEQFF
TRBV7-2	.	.	CASSLARGGGQPQHF
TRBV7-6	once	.	CASSLTGGGIYEQYF
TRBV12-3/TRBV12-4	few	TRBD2	CASSFGGREGFYEQYF
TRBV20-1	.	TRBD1	CSARERGQGYIQYF
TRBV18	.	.	CASSPMAGGDNEQFF
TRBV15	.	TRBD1	CATSRPTGSDTQYF
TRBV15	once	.	CATSRVLGGTPGNEQFF
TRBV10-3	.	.	CAISAGHEKLFF
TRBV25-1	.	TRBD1	CASSPTPGTGGLYGYTF
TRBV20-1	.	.	CSAVTRGPRVNTEAFF
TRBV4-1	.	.	CASSQDDASWGDEQYF
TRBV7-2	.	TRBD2	CASSLLTASGYNEQFF
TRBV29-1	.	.	CSALEGGETQYF
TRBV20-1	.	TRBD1	CSASGQGTETQYF
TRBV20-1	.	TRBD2	CSAITGTSGSFETQYF
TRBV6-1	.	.	CASSEPGLGNSPLHF
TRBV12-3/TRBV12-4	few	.	CASSLQAGYGYTF
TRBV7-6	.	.	CASSPSVGGAFSPLHF
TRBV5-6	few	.	CASSLVDGRRRNEQFF
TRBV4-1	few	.	CASSQELGGSYNEQFF
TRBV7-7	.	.	CASSWLQGEGETQYF
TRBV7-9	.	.	CASSSTSQGGVQYF
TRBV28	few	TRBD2	CASRATGRGATETQYF
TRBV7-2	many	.	CASSLLQAIGTGGYTF
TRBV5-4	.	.	CAIPGTTNEQFF
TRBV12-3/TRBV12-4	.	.	CASTPTVYNEQFF
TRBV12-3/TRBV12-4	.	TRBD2	CASSLLAGIETQYF
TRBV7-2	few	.	CASSLAGAGGGYTF
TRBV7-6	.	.	CASSPINFEQFF
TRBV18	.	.	CASSPPIIGSSGNTIYF
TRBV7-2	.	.	CASSLRRGAGFGQYF
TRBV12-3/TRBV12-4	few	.	CASSLIRAETQYF
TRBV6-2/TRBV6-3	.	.	CASSYGSTRRWDTQYF
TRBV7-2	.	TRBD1	CASSLGTGGGSPLHF
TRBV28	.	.	CASEGRTEAFF
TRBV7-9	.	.	CASSSQGVGKNIQYF
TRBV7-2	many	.	CASRAGGSATNYEQYF
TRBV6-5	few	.	CASRRRRGPSYEQYF
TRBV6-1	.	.	CASSEVGGWDPTDTQYF
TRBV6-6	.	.	CASSYLRGGIGNEQFF
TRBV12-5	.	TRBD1	CASGLDTKLTGASGQETQYF
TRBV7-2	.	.	CASSFQSGGAPNTGELFF
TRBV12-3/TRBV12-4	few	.	CASSFRRETDTQYF
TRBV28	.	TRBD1	CASSLPGQSKTQYF
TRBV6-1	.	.	CASSTAGPTNTEAFF
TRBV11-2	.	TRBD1	CASSQSGTGVSTDTQYF